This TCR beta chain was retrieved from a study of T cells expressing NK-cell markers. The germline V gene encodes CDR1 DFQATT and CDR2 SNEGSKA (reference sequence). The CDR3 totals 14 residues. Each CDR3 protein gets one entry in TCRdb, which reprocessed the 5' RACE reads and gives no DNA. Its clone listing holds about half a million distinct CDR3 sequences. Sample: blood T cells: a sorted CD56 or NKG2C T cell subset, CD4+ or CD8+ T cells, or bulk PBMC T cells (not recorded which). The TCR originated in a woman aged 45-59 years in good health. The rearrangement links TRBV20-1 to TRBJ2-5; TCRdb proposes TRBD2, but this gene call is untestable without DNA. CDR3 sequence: CSAPPEGSGETQYF.